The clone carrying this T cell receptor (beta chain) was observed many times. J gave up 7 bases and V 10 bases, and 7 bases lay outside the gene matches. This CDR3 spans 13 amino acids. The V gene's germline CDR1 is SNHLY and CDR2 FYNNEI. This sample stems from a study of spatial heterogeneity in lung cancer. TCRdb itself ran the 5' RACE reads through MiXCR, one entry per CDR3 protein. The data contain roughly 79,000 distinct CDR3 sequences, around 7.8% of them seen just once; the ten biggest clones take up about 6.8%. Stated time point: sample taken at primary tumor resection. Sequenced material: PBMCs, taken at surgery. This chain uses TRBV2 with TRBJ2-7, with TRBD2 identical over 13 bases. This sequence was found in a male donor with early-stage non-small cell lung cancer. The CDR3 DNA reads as TGTGCCACTAGACTAGCGGGGGGCCTGGAGCAGTACTTC. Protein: CATRLAGGLEQYF.